This T cell receptor (beta chain) was identified in a study of radiotherapy plus CTLA-4 blockade in lung cancer. Study as a whole: Objective responses were seen in about a sixth of patients, disease control in 25% to 35%.

Germline CDR1 SGHDN, CDR2 FVKESK. CDR3 length: 12 amino acids. V lost 6 bases and J 8 bases, leaving 13 bases between the germline ends. Study-level points and caveats: In blood, TCR clones derived from the tumor expanded after radiotherapy plus ipilimumab.

Produced via immunoSEQ multiplex PCR; TCRdb's table is partial and in-frame only. The table lists some 100,000 clones, about 85% of them singletons. On this clone: The antigen is undetermined.

This TCR was recovered from a human donor with non-small cell lung cancer that progressed on radiotherapy plus ipilimumab. The V call is TRBV14, the J call TRBJ1-1; D remains unclear. The sequencing here drew on peripheral blood, taken from a patient treated with radiotherapy plus ipilimumab. CDR3 amino acids: CASSPGKYEAFF. The CDR3, as DNA: TGTGCCAGCAGTCCCGGAAAGTACGAAGCTTTCTTT.